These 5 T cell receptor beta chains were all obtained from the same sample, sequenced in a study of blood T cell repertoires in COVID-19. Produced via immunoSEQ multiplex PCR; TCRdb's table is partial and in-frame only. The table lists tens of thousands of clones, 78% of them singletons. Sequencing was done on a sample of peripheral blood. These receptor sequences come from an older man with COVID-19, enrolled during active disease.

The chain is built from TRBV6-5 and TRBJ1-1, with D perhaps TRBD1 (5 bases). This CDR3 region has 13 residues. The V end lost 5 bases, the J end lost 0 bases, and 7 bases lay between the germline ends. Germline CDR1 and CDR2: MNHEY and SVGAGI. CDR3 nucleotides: TGTGCCAGCAGTAGGGGTATGAACACTGAAGCTTTCTTT. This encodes CASSRGMNTEAFF.

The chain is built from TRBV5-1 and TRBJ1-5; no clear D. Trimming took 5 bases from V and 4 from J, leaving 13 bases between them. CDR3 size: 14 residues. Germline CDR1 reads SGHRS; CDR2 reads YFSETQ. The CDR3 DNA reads TGCGCCAGCAGTTTTAGTCCAGGTAATCAGCCCCAGCATTTT. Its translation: CASSFSPGNQPQHF.

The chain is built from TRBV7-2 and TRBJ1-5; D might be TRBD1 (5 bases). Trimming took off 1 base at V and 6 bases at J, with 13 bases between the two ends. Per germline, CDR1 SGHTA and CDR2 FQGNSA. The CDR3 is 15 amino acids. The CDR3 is CASSLGGTGGQPQHF. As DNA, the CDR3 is TGTGCCAGCAGCTTAGGGGGAACCGGGGGTCAGCCCCAGCATTTT.

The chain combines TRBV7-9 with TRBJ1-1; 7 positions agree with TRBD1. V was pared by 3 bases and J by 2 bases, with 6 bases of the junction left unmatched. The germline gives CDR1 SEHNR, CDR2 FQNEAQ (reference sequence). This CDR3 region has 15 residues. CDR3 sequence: CASSFARQGNTEAFF. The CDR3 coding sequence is TGTGCCAGCAGCTTCGCCAGACAGGGAAACACTGAAGCTTTCTTT.

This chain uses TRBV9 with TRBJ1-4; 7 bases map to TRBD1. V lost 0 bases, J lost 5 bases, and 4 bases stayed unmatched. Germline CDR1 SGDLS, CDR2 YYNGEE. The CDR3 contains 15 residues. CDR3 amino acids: CASSVGRQGNEKLFF. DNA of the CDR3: TGTGCCAGCAGCGTAGGAAGACAGGGAAATGAAAAACTGTTTTTT.